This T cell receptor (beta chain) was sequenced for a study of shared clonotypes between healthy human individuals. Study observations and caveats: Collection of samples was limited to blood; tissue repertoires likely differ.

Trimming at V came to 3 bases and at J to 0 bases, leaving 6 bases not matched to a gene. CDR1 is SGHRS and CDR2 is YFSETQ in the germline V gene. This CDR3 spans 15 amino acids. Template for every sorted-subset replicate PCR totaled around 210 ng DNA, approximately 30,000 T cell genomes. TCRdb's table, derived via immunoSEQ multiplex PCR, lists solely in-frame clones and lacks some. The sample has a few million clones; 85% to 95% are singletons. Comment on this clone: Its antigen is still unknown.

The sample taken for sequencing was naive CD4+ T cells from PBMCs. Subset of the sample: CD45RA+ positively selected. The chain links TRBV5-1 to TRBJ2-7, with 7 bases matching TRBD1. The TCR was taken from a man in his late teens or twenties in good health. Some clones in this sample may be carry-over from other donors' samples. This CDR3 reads CASSYGQVFSYEQYF. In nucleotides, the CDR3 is TGCGCCAGCAGCTATGGACAGGTCTTCTCCTACGAGCAGTACTTC.